The 5 T cell receptor beta chains given below trace back to one sample, sequenced in a study of blood T cell repertoires in COVID-19. Clones were read by immunoSEQ multiplex PCR, and TCRdb kept only the in-frame ones, dropping some. The repertoire has 250,000 to 300,000 clones, 86% of them found once; the top ten carry around 14%. Sequencing used peripheral blood. Every receptor here comes from a woman between 65 and 79 years old with COVID-19, enrolled during active disease.

V is TRBV12-3 or TRBV12-4 and J is TRBJ2-5; D is ambiguous. This CDR3 spans 13 amino acids. V lost 4 bases and J 5 bases, leaving 11 bases between the germline ends. CDR3 loop: CASSYKRRETQYF. DNA for the CDR3: TGTGCCAGCAGTTATAAGAGGCGTGAGACCCAGTACTTC.

The genes are TRBV9 and TRBJ1-1; no firm D call. Germline CDR1 reads SGDLS; CDR2 reads YYNGEE. V gave up 4 bases and J gave up 0 bases, with 7 bases separating them. The CDR3 sequence is 13 residues long. The CDR3 DNA is TGTGCCAGCAGCCGAACAGTGAACACTGAAGCTTTCTTT. This encodes CASSRTVNTEAFF.

This chain connects TRBV29-1 to TRBJ2-2, with 11 nucleotides matching TRBD2. Germline CDR1 and CDR2: SQVTM and ANQGSEA. CDR3 size: 15 residues. V lost 4 bases to trimming and J lost 3 bases; unmatched junction nucleotides: 4. CDR3 nucleotide sequence: TGCAGCGTTGTAGCGGGGGGGCCAGACACCGGGGAGCTGTTTTTT. Protein: CSVVAGGPDTGELFF.

V and J are TRBV30 and TRBJ2-2, with 8 bases aligning to TRBD2. V was clipped by 0 bases and J by 7 bases; unmatched bases: 7. Germline V CDR1 and CDR2: GTSNPN, SVGIG (reference sequence). The CDR3 loop spans 15 amino acids. CDR3 coding DNA: TGTGCCTGGAGTGTACACGGGGGGGCAAACGGGGAGCTGTTTTTT. Residues: CAWSVHGGANGELFF.

This chain uses TRBV27 with TRBJ1-1; D is possibly TRBD1 (5 bases). Trimming pared 3 bases from V and 0 bases from J, leaving 14 bases between. The germline V gene encodes CDR1 MNHEY and CDR2 SMNVEV (reference sequence). This CDR3 comprises 16 residues. Written as DNA, the CDR3 is TGTGCCAGCAGTTTTCGGGGACTCGGAATGAACACTGAAGCTTTCTTT. Its translation: CASSFRGLGMNTEAFF.